The 24 T cell receptor beta chains below come from one sample, sequenced in a study of T cell responses to AZD1222 COVID-19 vaccine. Assay used: immunoSEQ multiplex PCR; TCRdb lists only in-frame clones, some missing. The profile covers some 150,000 clones, with roughly 89% appearing a single time and 5.2% taken by the ten largest. The source was peripheral blood, collected on day 0 of AZD1222 vaccination. The receptors come from an adult in good health.

This rearrangement joins TRBV18 to TRBJ2-7; maybe TRBD1 (6 bases). This CDR3 contains 14 residues. V shed 5 bases and J shed 3 bases, with 14 bases lying between them. Germline loops: CDR1 KGHSH, CDR2 LQKENI. CDR3 DNA: TGTGCCAGCTCAAATCCGGGACAAATCTACGAGCAGTACTTC. This sequence encodes CASSNPGQIYEQYF. Looking up the rest from reference TRBV18 and TRBJ2-7 gives the full variable domain: NAGVMQNPRHLVRRRGQEARLRCSPMKGHSHVYWYRQLPEEGLKFMVYLQKENIIDESGMPKERFSAEFPKEGPSILRIQQVVRGDSAAYFCASSNPGQIYEQYFGPGTRLTVT.

V usage is TRBV5-1 and J usage is TRBJ2-5; 7 bases are a match to TRBD2. CDR1 and CDR2 (germline): SGHRS, YFSETQ. The CDR3 sequence is 13 residues long. J was trimmed by 3 bases and V by 3 bases; bases with no gene match: 2. CDR3 in amino acids: CASSSSGEETQYF. In DNA form, the CDR3 reads TGCGCCAGCAGCTCGAGCGGGGAAGAGACCCAGTACTTC.

This chain links TRBV19 with TRBJ1-1; D unclear. V dropped 5 bases and J dropped 5 bases, with 18 bases sitting between them. Germline V gene sequence: CDR1 LNHDA, CDR2 SQIVND (reference sequence). This CDR3 is built from 15 residues. The CDR3 DNA reads as TGTGCCAGTAGTCCAAACAAGGGTCCATGGACTGAAGCTTTCTTT. Its protein is CASSPNKGPWTEAFF.

V gene TRBV20-1 combines with J gene TRBJ1-1; D possibly corresponds to TRBD1 (6 bases). Germline V gene sequence: CDR1 DFQATT, CDR2 SNEGSKA (reference sequence). V lost 4 bases, J lost 7 bases, and 10 bases lay in between. This CDR3 is built from 11 residues. Here the CDR3 DNA reads TGCAGTGCTAATCAGGGGAGTGAAGCTTTCTTT. Protein product: CSANQGSEAFF.

The chain employs TRBV7-2 and TRBJ1-2, with 7 nucleotides matching TRBD1. The CDR3 is 15 amino acids. The J segment lost 2 bases and the V segment lost 2 bases, leaving 5 bases of the junction unmatched. CDR1 is SGHTA and CDR2 is FQGNSA in the germline V gene. The CDR3, as DNA: TGTGCCAGCAGCTTACGGACAGGAATCAACTATGGCTACACCTTC. This sequence encodes CASSLRTGINYGYTF.

This clone turned up a few times. This chain joins TRBV27 and TRBJ2-2; D not resolved. Trimming pared 3 bases from V and 7 bases from J, leaving 12 bases between. The CDR3 runs 14 residues. The germline V gene has CDR1 MNHEY and CDR2 SMNVEV (reference sequence). The CDR3 DNA sequence: TGTGCCAGCAGTTTTGGTAGGATGGGCGGGGAGCTGTTTTTT. It translates to CASSFGRMGGELFF.

The V gene is TRBV5-4, the J gene TRBJ2-2; possibly TRBD1 for D (6 bases). The CDR3 sequence is 17 residues long. Trimming stripped 4 bases from V and 4 bases from J, with 20 bases between. Germline CDR1 and CDR2: SGHNT and YYREEE (reference sequence). The CDR3 nucleotides read TGTGCCAGCAGCCAAAGACAGGCCTCGGCGAGCACCGGGGAGCTGTTTTTT. It specifies CASSQRQASASTGELFF.

The chain uses TRBV7-2 and TRBJ2-1; 8 bases are a match to TRBD2. Trimming cost V 3 bases and J 2 bases; bases outside gene matches: 9. The germline V gene has CDR1 SGHTA and CDR2 FQGNSA. This CDR3 comprises 17 residues. CDR3 loop: CASSFPTGGETYNEQFF. The CDR3 nucleotides are TGTGCCAGCAGCTTTCCCACCGGGGGGGAAACCTACAATGAGCAGTTCTTC.

The chain couples TRBV27 to TRBJ1-1, with a possible D match to TRBD1 (6 bases). V was pared by 0 bases and J by 0 bases, with 8 bases between. This CDR3 has 15 amino acids. Germline loops: CDR1 MNHEY, CDR2 SMNVEV (reference sequence). The CDR3 DNA reads as TGTGCCAGCAGTTTATCCCAGGGGATGAACACTGAAGCTTTCTTT. Amino acid sequence: CASSLSQGMNTEAFF.

The chain employs TRBV2 and TRBJ1-1, with TRBD1 as a possible D gene (5 bases). Deletions cut 6 bases from V and 0 bases from J, with 8 bases between. There are 13 residues in the CDR3. CDR1 is SNHLY and CDR2 is FYNNEI in the germline V gene. The CDR3 bases are TGTGCCAGCAGCGGGGCTTTGAACACTGAAGCTTTCTTT. Translation gives CASSGALNTEAFF.

V gene TRBV24-1 combines with J gene TRBJ1-2, with D possibly matching TRBD1 (6 bases). This CDR3 contains 13 residues. The germline V and J ends were trimmed by 4 bases and 6 bases, with 11 bases remaining between them. Germline loops: CDR1 KGHDR, CDR2 SFDVKD. Written as DNA, the CDR3 is TGTGCCACCAGTGACAGGGGAGGAGATGGCTACACCTTC. Encoded protein: CATSDRGGDGYTF.

This chain uses TRBV6-5 with TRBJ2-6; D uncertain. The germline V gene has CDR1 MNHEY and CDR2 SVGAGI. CDR3 length: 16 amino acids. V lost 2 bases to trimming and J lost 0 bases, with 8 bases between them. CDR3 in amino acids: CASSYTQNSGANVLTF. DNA for the CDR3: TGTGCCAGCAGTTACACCCAGAACTCTGGGGCCAACGTCCTGACTTTC.

The chain couples TRBV18 to TRBJ1-1; D gene ambiguous. Trimming removed 4 bases from V and 0 bases from J, with 3 bases in between. This CDR3 region has 12 residues. From germline, CDR1 is KGHSH and CDR2 LQKENI. The chain's CDR3 is CASSQVNTEAFF. Written as DNA, the CDR3 is TGTGCCAGCTCACAGGTGAACACTGAAGCTTTCTTT.

This chain links TRBV19 with TRBJ1-2; a weak D match, TRBD1 (5 bases). Trimming removed 2 bases at V and 6 bases at J, with 13 bases between. The CDR3 is 14 residues long. Looked up from germline, CDR1 is LNHDA and CDR2 is SQIVND (reference sequence). The CDR3 DNA reads TGTGCCAGTAGTATACGAGGGGCGATGGATGGCTACACCTTC. This gives the protein CASSIRGAMDGYTF.

V gene TRBV9 combines with J gene TRBJ2-3; 8 nucleotides align to TRBD2. V shed 1 base and J 4 bases; nucleotides not matched to a gene: 8. Germline CDR1 and CDR2: SGDLS and YYNGEE. The CDR3 runs 16 residues. In nucleotides, the CDR3 is TGTGCCAGCAGCGTAAGTGTTAGCGGGACCCCAGATACGCAGTATTTT. Amino acid sequence: CASSVSVSGTPDTQYF. The full variable domain, completed using reference TRBV9 and TRBJ2-3, is DSGVTQTPKHLITATGQRVTLRCSPRSGDLSVYWYQQSLDQGLQFLIQYYNGEERAKGNILERFSAQQFPDLHSELNLSSLELGDSALYFCASSVSVSGTPDTQYFGPGTRLTVL.

This chain links TRBV10-3 with TRBJ1-2; D might be TRBD1 (5 bases). Germline-derived CDR1 and CDR2 are ENHRY and SYGVKD. This CDR3 has 13 residues. Trimming cost V 10 bases and J 2 bases, with 14 bases left between them. The CDR3 DNA follows: TGTGCCACCTGGAGGGACTCCAACTATGGCTACACCTTC. This codes for CATWRDSNYGYTF.

The chain couples TRBV27 to TRBJ2-2, with D tentatively TRBD2 (6 bases). V lost 3 bases to trimming and J lost 0 bases, with 11 bases between them. From germline, CDR1 is MNHEY and CDR2 SMNVEV (reference sequence). The CDR3 consists of 16 residues. The CDR3 sequence is CASSFGGRPNTGELFF. CDR3 nucleotide sequence: TGTGCCAGCAGTTTCGGGGGACGGCCGAACACCGGGGAGCTGTTTTTT.

The chain links TRBV5-4 to TRBJ2-1; 8 bases are a match to TRBD2. V shed 4 bases, J shed 0 bases, and the junction held 9 bases outside the gene matches. The CDR3 is made up of 17 amino acids. Germline CDR1 is SGHNT and CDR2 is YYREEE (reference sequence). The CDR3: CASSIGLAPSSYNEQFF. In nucleotides, the CDR3 is TGTGCCAGCAGCATCGGACTAGCCCCGAGCTCCTACAATGAGCAGTTCTTC.

The rearrangement uses TRBV7-2 and TRBJ1-5, with 7 bases aligning to TRBD1. CDR1 and CDR2 (germline): SGHTA, FQGNSA. The CDR3 totals 15 residues. Losses at the gene ends were 5 bases for V and 2 bases for J; bases not matched to a gene: 6. The CDR3 spells CASSPGGTGNQPQHF. In DNA form, the CDR3 reads TGTGCCAGCAGCCCAGGGGGGACAGGCAATCAGCCCCAGCATTTT.

A single count supports this clone. The CDR3 loop reads CASSLRLAGGLQVSYEQYF. For the CDR3, the DNA is TGCGCCAGCAGCCTCCGGCTAGCGGGGGGATTACAAGTCTCCTACGAGCAGTACTTC. The chain links TRBV5-1 to TRBJ2-7, with 11 bases matching TRBD2. CDR3 size: 19 residues. V shed 4 bases, J shed 0 bases, and the junction held 15 bases outside the gene matches. The germline V gene has CDR1 SGHRS and CDR2 YFSETQ. The variable domain in full, completed from reference TRBV5-1 and TRBJ2-7, reads KAGVTQTPRYLIKTRGQQVTLSCSPISGHRSVSWYQQTPGQGLQFLFEYFSETQRNKGNFPGRFSGRQFSNSRSEMNVSTLELGDSALYLCASSLRLAGGLQVSYEQYFGPGTRLTVT.

The CDR3 bases are TGTGCCAGCAGTGACGGACTATGGGAAAAACTGTTTTTT. It specifies CASSDGLWEKLFF. This sequence joins TRBV6-1 and TRBJ1-4; no firm D call. V was trimmed by 3 bases and J by 8 bases, leaving 10 bases between them. CDR1 and CDR2 (germline): MNHNS, SASEGT. This CDR3 has 13 amino acids.

This clone showed up just once. The V and J genes are TRBV5-6 and TRBJ2-3, with D hard to call. Germline V gene data show CDR1 as SGHDT and CDR2 as YYEEEE. Trimming removed 5 bases at V and 6 bases at J, with 13 bases between. The CDR3 has 13 residues. The CDR3 sequence: CASSSWPSDTQYF. CDR3 in DNA: TGTGCCAGCAGTAGTTGGCCCTCGGATACGCAGTATTTT. The full variable domain, with the rest looked up from reference TRBV5-6 and TRBJ2-3, is DAGVTQSPTHLIKTRGQQVTLRCSPKSGHDTVSWYQQALGQGPQFIFQYYEEEERQRGNFPDRFSGHQFPNYSSELNVNALLLGDSALYLCASSSWPSDTQYFGPGTRLTVL.

This chain uses TRBV18 with TRBJ2-7, with a weak D call TRBD1 (6 bases). This CDR3 has 14 residues. Per the germline V gene, CDR1 is KGHSH and CDR2 is LQKENI. The V gene lost 3 bases and the J gene lost 2 bases, with 11 bases spanning the gap. Here the CDR3 reads CASSPTWGPYEQYF. CDR3 in DNA: TGTGCCAGCTCACCTACGTGGGGGCCCTACGAGCAGTACTTC.

The chain links TRBV27 to TRBJ2-7; a weak D match, TRBD1 (8 bases). Germline V CDR1 and CDR2: MNHEY, SMNVEV (reference sequence). The CDR3 runs 14 residues. V dropped 5 bases and J dropped 1 base, with 12 bases sitting between them. The CDR3 DNA reads TGTGCCAGCAGTAAGCGGGACAGGTCCTACGAGCAGTACTTC. This encodes CASSKRDRSYEQYF.